Below, 17 T cell receptor beta chains from the same sample are listed, as sequenced in a study of post-analysis software for immune sequencing data. Study results and caveats: Four to six TRBV segments were significantly more frequent in patients than in controls. TRBV5-6, TRBV5-1 and TRBV20-1 were among these segments.

The authors incorporated unique molecular identifiers into the TCR beta cDNA libraries. TCRdb re-called the PCR reads through MiXCR, storing one row per CDR3 protein. The repertoire holds more than 450,000 distinct CDR3 sequences, around 36% seen once, with about 6% in the top ten. These receptors' antigens are unknown. The sequenced sample was blood. These receptor sequences come from a girl younger than 18 with multiple sclerosis.

The rearrangement uses TRBV5-1 and TRBJ2-5, with D perhaps TRBD1 (5 bases). Germline CDR1 reads SGHRS; CDR2 reads YFSETQ. The CDR3 consists of 17 residues. V was cut by 0 bases and J by 5 bases, with 20 bases left in between. DNA of the CDR3: TGCGCCAGCAGCTTGGCAAGGGCAGGGCGGTATCGGGAGACCCAGTACTTC. Protein product: CASSLARAGRYRETQYF.

This chain uses TRBV28 with TRBJ1-1; 8 bases are shared with TRBD1. From germline, CDR1 is MDHEN and CDR2 SYDVKM. This CDR3 contains 14 residues. The V segment lost 6 bases and the J segment 4 bases; nucleotides outside the gene matches: 7. The CDR3 is CASSTGGTSTEAFF. The CDR3 region has the DNA TGTGCCAGCAGCACAGGGGGTACTTCCACTGAAGCTTTCTTT.

This clonotype was seen more than once but under ten times. The chain recombines TRBV10-3 with TRBJ2-4; D could derive from TRBD1 or TRBD2 (5 bases each). Trimming left V 2 bases short and J 8 bases short, with 10 bases between. This CDR3 is 13 amino acids long. CDR1 and CDR2 from the germline V gene are ENHRY and SYGVKD. The CDR3 reads CAISERQGDIQYF. The CDR3, as DNA: TGTGCCATCAGTGAGCGGCAGGGAGACATTCAGTACTTC.

In regard to this clonotype: At one of its ends the junction is not consistent with the germline gene, which may arise from a read error. The gene calls are TRBV20-1 and TRBJ2-5; D possibly matches TRBD1 or TRBD2 (5 bases each). The CDR3 sequence is 12 residues long. Germline V gene data show CDR1 as DFQATT and CDR2 as SNEGSKA (reference sequence). CDR3 bases: TGCAGTGCCCGGTGGGGGTCAGAGGCCCAGTACTTC. The encoded protein is CSARWGSEAQYF.

The chain is built from TRBV4-1 and TRBJ1-1, with D unresolved. CDR1 and CDR2 from the germline V gene are MGHRA and YSYEKL. V lost 4 bases to trimming and J lost 4 bases, with 13 bases between them. The CDR3 contains 14 residues. The CDR3 DNA reads as TGCGCCAGCAGCCCTGGGAATGTCGGCACTGAAGCTTTCTTT. Its protein is CASSPGNVGTEAFF.

The genes are TRBV12-3 or TRBV12-4 and TRBJ2-3; 13 nucleotides align to TRBD2. The CDR3 length is 18 residues. V was pared by 0 bases and J by 3 bases, with 6 bases of the junction left unmatched. The chain's CDR3 is CASSLAGTSGMRTDTQYF. In DNA, the CDR3 is TGTGCCAGCAGTTTAGCGGGGACTAGCGGGATGAGAACAGATACGCAGTATTTT.

J is TRBJ1-2 and V is TRBV28; 7 nucleotides match TRBD1. The CDR3 runs 16 residues. Losses at the gene ends were 3 bases for V and 4 bases for J; bases not matched to a gene: 11. Germline lookup yields CDR1 MDHEN and CDR2 SYDVKM. Here the CDR3 reads CASSFGLGQEGYGYTF. The CDR3 bases are TGTGCCAGCAGTTTTGGGTTAGGACAGGAAGGCTATGGCTACACCTTC.

This clonotype was seen a few times. The chain is built from TRBV12-3 or TRBV12-4 and TRBJ2-7; D gene unclear. This CDR3 contains 14 residues. Trimming took off 5 bases at V and 2 bases at J, with 13 bases between the two ends. For the CDR3, the DNA is TGTGCCAGCAGTCCTAGGGTGTATGCCTACGAGCAGTACTTC. Translating gives CASSPRVYAYEQYF.

On this clonotype: Being one base from a much bigger clone, this may be a read error. The chain employs TRBV7-9 and TRBJ1-2, with TRBD1 identical over 11 bases. The germline gives CDR1 SEHNR, CDR2 FQNEAQ (reference sequence). This CDR3 region has 14 residues. V lost 8 bases and J lost 3; bases outside the gene matches: 5. Here the CDR3 DNA reads TGTGCCAGCGGCCGGACAGGGGGCGACTATGGCTACACCTTC. This translates into CASGRTGGDYGYTF.

This clonotype was seen once. The chain combines TRBV5-5 with TRBJ1-4; D unresolved. There are 17 residues in the CDR3. CDR1 and CDR2 (germline): SGHKS, YYEKEE (reference sequence). The V gene lost 4 bases and the J gene lost 3 bases, with 19 bases spanning the gap. CDR3 DNA sequence: TGTGCCAGCAGCGTGAAGAGAGTCGGGCCACCTAATGAAAAACTGTTTTTT. Its protein product is CASSVKRVGPPNEKLFF.

The sample holds a few counts of this clonotype. The gene calls are TRBV20-1 and TRBJ1-6, with TRBD1 as a possible D gene (6 bases). Trimming took off 3 bases at V and 8 bases at J, with 20 bases between the two ends. Germline V lookup: CDR1 DFQATT, CDR2 SNEGSKA (reference sequence). The CDR3 is 16 amino acids. CDR3 DNA sequence: TGCAGTGCTAGTCCGGGACACATAAACCCCTATTCACCCCTCCACTTT. This sequence encodes CSASPGHINPYSPLHF.

V is TRBV20-1 and J is TRBJ1-2; perhaps TRBD1 as D (5 bases). Looked up from germline, CDR1 is DFQATT and CDR2 is SNEGSKA (reference sequence). With 7 bases removed from V and 5 bases from J, the gap between germline ends came to 14 bases. The CDR3 has 12 residues. Here the CDR3 reads CSGPIRVYGYTF. The CDR3, as DNA: TGCAGTGGACCAATCAGGGTTTATGGCTACACCTTC.

This rearrangement joins TRBV5-1 to TRBJ2-7; unclear D gene. From germline, CDR1 is SGHRS and CDR2 YFSETQ. The CDR3 is made up of 17 amino acids. V lost 1 base to trimming and J lost 2 bases, with 19 bases between them. This CDR3 reads CASSLNPVGRPTYEQYF. In nucleotides, the CDR3 is TGCGCCAGCAGCTTGAATCCGGTGGGCAGGCCAACCTACGAGCAGTACTTC.

This clonotype was seen more than once but under ten times. This sequence joins TRBV5-1 and TRBJ2-5; a weak D match, TRBD1 (5 bases). Germline V gene lookup returns CDR1 SGHRS and CDR2 YFSETQ. V lost 0 bases and J lost 2, with 11 bases in between. CDR3 length: 15 residues. DNA of the CDR3: TGCGCCAGCAGCTTGGAAGGGGTAAGGCAAGAGACCCAGTACTTC. Translating it yields CASSLEGVRQETQYF.

The chain joins TRBV18 to TRBJ1-6; no definite D call. Trimming pared 6 bases from V and 3 bases from J, leaving 12 bases between. Germline assignment: CDR1 KGHSH and CDR2 LQKENI. There are 15 residues in the CDR3. The CDR3: CASSPAGDYNSPLHF. Written as DNA, the CDR3 is TGTGCCAGCTCGCCGGCGGGTGACTATAATTCACCCCTCCACTTT.

The rearrangement joins TRBV6-5 to TRBJ1-1; D is uncertain. Germline lookup yields CDR1 MNHEY and CDR2 SVGAGI. The CDR3 has 15 residues. The V end lost 4 bases, the J end lost 1 base, and 13 bases lay between the germline ends. This CDR3 reads CASSSSSLGNTEAFF. The CDR3 nucleotides are TGTGCCAGCAGTTCCAGCTCCCTGGGGAACACTGAAGCTTTCTTT.

The chain has TRBV12-3 or TRBV12-4 and TRBJ2-7; no clear D gene. V lost 5 bases to trimming and J lost 8 bases, with 13 bases between them. The CDR3 has 12 residues. The CDR3 DNA sequence: TGTGCCAGCAGTCCGGACGGATTCAAGCAGTACTTC. Protein: CASSPDGFKQYF.